This T cell receptor beta chain was profiled in a study of cytomegalovirus exposure and HLA in healthy donors. Regarding the study as a whole: At a 0.05 false discovery rate, a later analysis found approximately 17,000 TCR beta sequences to be associated with HLA alleles. Within an earlier analysis, most TCR beta V segments proved productive either about 87% or about 30% of the time.

The CDR3 runs 14 residues. Germline loops: CDR1 MDHEN, CDR2 SYDVKM. The PCR ran on 60 Vbeta and 13 Jbeta primers. Using immunoSEQ multiplex PCR, the repertoire was profiled, and TCRdb retains in-frame clones only, with some absent. The sample yields roughly 150,000 clones, about three quarters seen once. Note on this clone: Its antigen is not known. One end of the junction fails to match germline, which may point to a read error.

This TCR came from a woman aged 25 to 45 in good health and CMV-seronegative. This chain connects TRBV28 to TRBJ1-1; possibly TRBD1 for D (6 bases). Sequenced input: PBMCs. CDR3 region: CASSSSRGHTEAFF. The CDR3 bases are TGTGCCAGCAGTTCGAGTCGGGGACACACGGAAGCTTTCTTT.